Listed here are 10 T cell receptor beta chains from one sample, sequenced in a study of neurological immune-mediated disorders. TCRdb processed the 5' RACE reads anew with MiXCR; each CDR3 protein has one entry. The sample comprises roughly 50,000 distinct CDR3 sequences, about 25% of which are singletons, and 23% rests with the top ten. Source material: PBMCs. These receptors were collected from a woman in her seventies in good health.

This clonotype was detected once. The V call is TRBV12-3 or TRBV12-4, the J call TRBJ1-5; unclear D gene. This CDR3 is 12 amino acids long. Trimming stripped 3 bases from V and 3 bases from J, with 3 bases between. CDR3 in amino acids: CASSLYNQPQHF. In nucleotides, the CDR3 is TGTGCCAGCAGTTTGTACAATCAGCCCCAGCATTTT.

This clonotype showed up many times. The V and J genes are TRBV20-1 and TRBJ2-1; D may be TRBD2 (6 bases). The CDR3 totals 14 residues. Looked up from germline, CDR1 is DFQATT and CDR2 is SNEGSKA (reference sequence). V was cut by 3 bases and J by 3 bases, with 12 bases left in between. CDR3 sequence: CSASASAFYNEQFF. The DNA of the CDR3 is TGCAGTGCTAGCGCTAGCGCCTTCTACAATGAGCAGTTCTTC.

As to this clonotype: A junction boundary mismatches the germline segment, possibly from a read error. V gene TRBV6-2 or TRBV6-3 combines with J gene TRBJ1-2; D gene ambiguous. The CDR3 is 13 residues long. Germline assignment: CDR1 MNHEY and CDR2 SVGEGT. The CDR3 protein is CASRPDMDYSYTF. Here the CDR3 DNA reads TGTGCCAGCAGACCCGACATGGACTATAGCTACACCTTC.

At least ten counts were recorded for this clonotype. The rearrangement joins TRBV5-1 to TRBJ2-1; 11 nucleotides line up with TRBD2. V shed 3 bases and J 10 bases; nucleotides not matched to a gene: 12. CDR1 SGHRS and CDR2 YFSETQ come from the germline V gene. The CDR3 covers 16 residues. CDR3 nucleotide sequence: TGCGCCAGCAGCTCGGAGCCGACTAGCGGGACCGCCGAGCAGTTCTTC. It codes for CASSSEPTSGTAEQFF.

This rearrangement joins TRBV20-1 to TRBJ2-1; 12 nucleotides agree with TRBD2. Germline V gene data show CDR1 as DFQATT and CDR2 as SNEGSKA (reference sequence). This CDR3 spans 16 amino acids. V dropped 3 bases and J dropped 1; count of bases not matched to a gene: 4. CDR3 protein: CSARPLAGGSYNEQFF. CDR3 nucleotide sequence: TGCAGTGCTAGGCCCCTAGCGGGAGGGTCCTACAATGAGCAGTTCTTC.

This clonotype was observed at least ten times. V gene TRBV29-1 combines with J gene TRBJ2-1; D is possibly TRBD2 (7 bases). Per germline, CDR1 SQVTM and CDR2 ANQGSEA. Deletions cut 6 bases from V and 4 bases from J, with 16 bases between. The CDR3 has 14 amino acids. CDR3 sequence reads: CSVVGGREYNEQFF. As DNA, the CDR3 is TGCAGCGTGGTCGGGGGGCGTGAATACAATGAGCAGTTCTTC.

This clonotype was detected many times. The chain uses TRBV12-3 or TRBV12-4 and TRBJ1-5; 8 nucleotides align to TRBD1. J gave up 4 bases and V 5 bases, and 7 bases lay outside the gene matches. This CDR3 spans 15 amino acids. The DNA for the CDR3 is TGTGCCAGCAGTACAACGGGACAGGTAAATCAGCCCCAGCATTTT. Residues: CASSTTGQVNQPQHF.

The chain recombines TRBV6-5 with TRBJ2-7; D is perhaps TRBD1 or TRBD2 (5 bases each). This CDR3 is built from 15 residues. Germline-derived CDR1 and CDR2 are MNHEY and SVGAGI. The V end was cut by 2 bases, the J end by 5 bases, with 16 bases between. The CDR3 region is CASSYEGLAVHEQYF. CDR3 in DNA: TGTGCCAGCAGTTACGAGGGGCTCGCGGTCCACGAGCAGTACTTC.

This chain joins TRBV5-1 and TRBJ2-2; unclear D gene. From germline, CDR1 is SGHRS and CDR2 YFSETQ. V shed 5 bases and J shed 2 bases, with 10 bases lying between them. The CDR3 contains 14 residues. CDR3 loop: CASSGLVNTGELFF. The CDR3 coding sequence is TGCGCCAGCAGTGGGCTGGTTAACACCGGGGAGCTGTTTTTT.

Comment on this clonotype: Possible read error: a much larger clone is one base away. DNA for the CDR3: TGCGCCAGCAGCCAACTCGGACTAGCGGGTAACTACAATGTGCAGTTCTTC. Its translation is CASSQLGLAGNYNVQFF. The rearrangement joins TRBV4-1 to TRBJ2-1; 11 bases match TRBD2. Germline loops: CDR1 MGHRA, CDR2 YSYEKL. CDR3 length: 17 amino acids.